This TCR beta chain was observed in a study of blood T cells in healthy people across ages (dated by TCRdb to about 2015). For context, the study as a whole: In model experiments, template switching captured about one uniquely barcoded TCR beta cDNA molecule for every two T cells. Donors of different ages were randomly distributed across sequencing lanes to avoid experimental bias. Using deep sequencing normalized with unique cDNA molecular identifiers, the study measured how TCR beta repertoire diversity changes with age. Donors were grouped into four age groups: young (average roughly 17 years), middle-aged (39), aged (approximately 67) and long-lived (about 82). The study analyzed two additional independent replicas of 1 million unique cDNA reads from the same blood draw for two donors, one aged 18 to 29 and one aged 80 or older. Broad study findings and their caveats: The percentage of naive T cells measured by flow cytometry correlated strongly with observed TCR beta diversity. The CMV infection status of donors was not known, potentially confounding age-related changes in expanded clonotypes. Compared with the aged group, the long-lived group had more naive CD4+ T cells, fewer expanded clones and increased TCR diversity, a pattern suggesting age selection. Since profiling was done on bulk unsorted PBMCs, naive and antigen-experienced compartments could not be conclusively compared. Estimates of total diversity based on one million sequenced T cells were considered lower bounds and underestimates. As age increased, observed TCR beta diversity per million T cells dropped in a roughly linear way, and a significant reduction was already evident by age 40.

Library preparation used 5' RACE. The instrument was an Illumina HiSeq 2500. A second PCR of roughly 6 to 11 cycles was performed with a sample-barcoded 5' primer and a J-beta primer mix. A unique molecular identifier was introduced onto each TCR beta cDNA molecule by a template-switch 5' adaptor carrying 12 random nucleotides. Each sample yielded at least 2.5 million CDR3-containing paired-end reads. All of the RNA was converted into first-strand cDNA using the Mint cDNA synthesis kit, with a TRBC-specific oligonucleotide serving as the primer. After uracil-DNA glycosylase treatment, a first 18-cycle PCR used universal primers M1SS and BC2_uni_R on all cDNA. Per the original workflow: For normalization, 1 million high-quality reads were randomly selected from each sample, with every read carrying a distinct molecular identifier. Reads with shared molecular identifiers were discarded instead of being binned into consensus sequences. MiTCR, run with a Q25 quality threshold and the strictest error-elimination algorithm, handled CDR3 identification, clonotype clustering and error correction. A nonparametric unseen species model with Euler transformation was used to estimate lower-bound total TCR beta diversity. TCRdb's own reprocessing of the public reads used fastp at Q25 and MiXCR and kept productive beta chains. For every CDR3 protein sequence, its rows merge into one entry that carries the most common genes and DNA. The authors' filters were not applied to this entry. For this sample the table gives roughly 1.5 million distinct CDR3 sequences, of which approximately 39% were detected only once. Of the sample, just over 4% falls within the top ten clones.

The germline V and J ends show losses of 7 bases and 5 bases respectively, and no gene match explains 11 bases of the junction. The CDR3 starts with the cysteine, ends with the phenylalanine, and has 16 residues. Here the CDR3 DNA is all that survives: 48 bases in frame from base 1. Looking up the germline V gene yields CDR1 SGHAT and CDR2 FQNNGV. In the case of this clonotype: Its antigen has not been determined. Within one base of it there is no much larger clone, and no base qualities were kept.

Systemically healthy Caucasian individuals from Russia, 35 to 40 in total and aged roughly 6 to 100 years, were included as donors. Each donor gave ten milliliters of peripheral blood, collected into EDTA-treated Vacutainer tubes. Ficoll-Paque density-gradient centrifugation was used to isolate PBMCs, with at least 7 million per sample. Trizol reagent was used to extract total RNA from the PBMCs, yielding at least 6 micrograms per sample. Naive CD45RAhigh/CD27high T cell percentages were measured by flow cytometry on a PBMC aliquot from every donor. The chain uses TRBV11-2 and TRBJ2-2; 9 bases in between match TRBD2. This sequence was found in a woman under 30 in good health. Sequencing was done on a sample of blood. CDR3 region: CASKPTGGGVTGELFF. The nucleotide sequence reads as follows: TGTGCCAGCAAGCCGACAGGCGGGGGGGTTACCGGGGAGCTGTTTTTT.